This TCR beta chain was sequenced during a study of OX40 agonist ivuxolimab in advanced cancers. Study-level background: The costimulatory receptor OX40 (CD134) was targeted by ivuxolimab, a fully human IgG2 agonistic monoclonal antibody. Intravenous ivuxolimab was administered to patients every 2 weeks at six dose levels: 0.01, 0.1, 0.3, 1.5, 3 and 10 mg/kg. Among the approximately 54 dose-escalation patients, some 19 had hepatocellular carcinoma, roughly 15 melanoma, 9 renal cell carcinoma and 9 head and neck cancer. In the dose-escalation cohort, approximately 82% of patients were male, and the mean age was roughly 60 years, with a range of about 23 to 90. Prior anti-PD-1, anti-PD-L1 or anti-CTLA-4 therapy was permitted, and checkpoint inhibitors had been received by about 44% of dose-escalation patients. Partial responses occurred in three dose-escalation patients, of whom one had hepatocellular carcinoma and two had cutaneous melanoma. The purpose of peripheral TCRbeta sequencing was to test whether ivuxolimab changed TCR sequence diversity and led to clonal T-cell expansion. The paper describes the monotherapy dose-escalation part (N = 52 patients) of the phase I trial of ivuxolimab. What the work shows at the level of the full study, not this receptor alone: Low levels of normalized T-cell clonal expansion were also seen in some patients who did not respond. Clonal expansion of both CD4+ and CD8+ blood T cells was observed from baseline to week 6 at doses 0.1 to 3.0 mg/kg. In the 0.1-3.0 mg/kg groups, partial responders were among the patients with the lowest normalized peripheral clonal expansion, particularly in CD8+ T cells. After ivuxolimab, CD8+ T cells had more expanded clones than CD4+ T cells on average. Which antigens the clonally expanded peripheral T cells were specific for was not determined.

From a lookup of the germline V gene, CDR1 and CDR2 are MRHNA and SNTAGT. From V the trimming removes 6 bases and from J it removes 3 bases, while the gene matches leave 7 bases of the junction unaccounted for. From cysteine to phenylalanine, the CDR3 is 14 amino acids long. Kept here is only the CDR3 DNA, which spans 42 bases and is read in frame from base 1. As regards this clone: Its cognate antigen has yet to be identified. No base-level quality is on record; no much larger clone is a single base apart.

Genomic DNA was extracted from sorted cells for sequencing of the TCRbeta CDR3 region. The immunoSEQ Assay was used to sequence the TCRbeta CDR3 regions. TCRdb retrieved this table from immuneACCESS and kept in-frame rearrangements only. Not all clones are present; in checked studies, unresolved V genes account for under half, and no reason is known for the remainder. This sample gives roughly 56,000 clones in total; 82% of them show up just once. The ten top clones hold about 1.5% of the sample. The trial excluded patients who had a history of autoimmune disease or who were on systemic immunosuppression. In every dose cohort, peripheral blood was drawn for TCR sequencing at baseline, cycle 4 day 1, and cycle 7 day 1. The samples were drawn from a first-in-human, open-label, multicenter phase I dose-escalation trial of ivuxolimab. The trial enrolled adults with locally advanced or metastatic head and neck squamous cell, hepatocellular, melanoma or renal cell carcinoma. Before TCR sequencing, CD4+ and CD8+ T cells were separately sorted from peripheral blood.

The sequence was collected from an adult with an advanced solid tumor such as melanoma, head and neck, liver or kidney cancer. Recombination joined TRBV6-4 with TRBJ2-7, with 8 junctional bases fitting TRBD2. The sample here was CD4+ or CD8+ T cells sorted from blood, taken in a trial of the OX40 agonist ivuxolimab. The bases read TGTGCCAGCAGACCCAACGCGGGGGGCTACGAGCAGTACTTC. It specifies CASRPNAGGYEQYF.